These T cell receptor beta chains were read from a single sample in a study of T cells in Graves' hyperthyroidism and ophthalmopathy. TCRdb re-called the multiplex PCR reads with MiXCR, one entry per CDR3 protein. The data show about 640,000 distinct CDR3 sequences, roughly 15% seen once. What was sequenced was blood. The source of these receptors is a woman aged 50 to 60 with Graves' ophthalmopathy. Both conserved end residues are trimmed from each CDR3. Clone size is shown for a subset of rows, as once, few, many or a class of expanded clone.

V gene	clone size	J gene	CDR3 protein
TRBV12-3/TRBV12-4	many	TRBJ2-2	ASSLGAGLPSFQNTGELF
TRBV20-1	.	TRBJ2-7	SARDSGRTYEQY
TRBV7-2	many	TRBJ2-1	ASSFIAGGGNEQF
TRBV6-1	many	TRBJ2-3	ASRTTSASTDTQY
TRBV6-1	many	TRBJ2-3	ASTGLAGEDTQY
TRBV19	.	TRBJ2-3	ASSNWDGVYTDTQY
TRBV4-3	many	TRBJ2-1	ASSLSYNEQF
TRBV7-3	many	TRBJ2-3	ASSSKSGSGSDTQY
TRBV5-1	.	TRBJ2-5	ASTAGGHETQY
TRBV12-3/TRBV12-4	.	TRBJ1-2	ASSLGQARVDYT
TRBV18	many	TRBJ1-2	ASSPRTGSNYGYT
TRBV6-2/TRBV6-3	.	TRBJ2-7	ASRRTTSGIPFEQY
TRBV24-1	many	TRBJ2-1	ATSSRHSYNEQF
TRBV19	.	TRBJ2-1	ASRPGTSGSGYNEQF
TRBV14	.	TRBJ2-4	ASSQSGNIQY
TRBV9	few	TRBJ2-7	ASSVAEGFYEQY
TRBV27	many	TRBJ2-2	ASSGGLAGTTGELF
TRBV18	.	TRBJ1-2	ASSQLNTSPNYGYT
TRBV20-1	many	TRBJ2-7	SASPSSGGIRPYEQY
TRBV7-3	many	TRBJ2-2	ASSLVRTGELF
TRBV29-1	few	TRBJ1-1	SVRRDREAF
TRBV11-3	few	TRBJ1-1	ASSLDSHRGNTEAF
TRBV7-6	many	TRBJ1-2	ASSLAPGHYGYT
TRBV6-2/TRBV6-3	.	TRBJ2-7	ASSYPGLAGGPNEQY
TRBV20-1	many	TRBJ2-7	SARETSVSYEQY
TRBV6-1	.	TRBJ1-2	AIHEGQFYGYT